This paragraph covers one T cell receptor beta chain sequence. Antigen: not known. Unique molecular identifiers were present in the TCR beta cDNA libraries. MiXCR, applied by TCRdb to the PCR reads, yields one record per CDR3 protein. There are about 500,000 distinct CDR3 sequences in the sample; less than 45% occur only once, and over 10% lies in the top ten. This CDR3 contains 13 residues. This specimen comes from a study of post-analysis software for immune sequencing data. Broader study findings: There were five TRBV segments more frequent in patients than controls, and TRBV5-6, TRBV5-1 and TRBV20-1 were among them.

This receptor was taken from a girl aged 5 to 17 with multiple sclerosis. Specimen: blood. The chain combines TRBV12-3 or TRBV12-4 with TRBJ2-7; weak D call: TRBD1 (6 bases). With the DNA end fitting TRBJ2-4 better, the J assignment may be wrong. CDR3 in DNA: TGTGCCAGCACTCGGACAGCTGAAAACATTCAGTACTTC. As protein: CASTRTAENIQYF.